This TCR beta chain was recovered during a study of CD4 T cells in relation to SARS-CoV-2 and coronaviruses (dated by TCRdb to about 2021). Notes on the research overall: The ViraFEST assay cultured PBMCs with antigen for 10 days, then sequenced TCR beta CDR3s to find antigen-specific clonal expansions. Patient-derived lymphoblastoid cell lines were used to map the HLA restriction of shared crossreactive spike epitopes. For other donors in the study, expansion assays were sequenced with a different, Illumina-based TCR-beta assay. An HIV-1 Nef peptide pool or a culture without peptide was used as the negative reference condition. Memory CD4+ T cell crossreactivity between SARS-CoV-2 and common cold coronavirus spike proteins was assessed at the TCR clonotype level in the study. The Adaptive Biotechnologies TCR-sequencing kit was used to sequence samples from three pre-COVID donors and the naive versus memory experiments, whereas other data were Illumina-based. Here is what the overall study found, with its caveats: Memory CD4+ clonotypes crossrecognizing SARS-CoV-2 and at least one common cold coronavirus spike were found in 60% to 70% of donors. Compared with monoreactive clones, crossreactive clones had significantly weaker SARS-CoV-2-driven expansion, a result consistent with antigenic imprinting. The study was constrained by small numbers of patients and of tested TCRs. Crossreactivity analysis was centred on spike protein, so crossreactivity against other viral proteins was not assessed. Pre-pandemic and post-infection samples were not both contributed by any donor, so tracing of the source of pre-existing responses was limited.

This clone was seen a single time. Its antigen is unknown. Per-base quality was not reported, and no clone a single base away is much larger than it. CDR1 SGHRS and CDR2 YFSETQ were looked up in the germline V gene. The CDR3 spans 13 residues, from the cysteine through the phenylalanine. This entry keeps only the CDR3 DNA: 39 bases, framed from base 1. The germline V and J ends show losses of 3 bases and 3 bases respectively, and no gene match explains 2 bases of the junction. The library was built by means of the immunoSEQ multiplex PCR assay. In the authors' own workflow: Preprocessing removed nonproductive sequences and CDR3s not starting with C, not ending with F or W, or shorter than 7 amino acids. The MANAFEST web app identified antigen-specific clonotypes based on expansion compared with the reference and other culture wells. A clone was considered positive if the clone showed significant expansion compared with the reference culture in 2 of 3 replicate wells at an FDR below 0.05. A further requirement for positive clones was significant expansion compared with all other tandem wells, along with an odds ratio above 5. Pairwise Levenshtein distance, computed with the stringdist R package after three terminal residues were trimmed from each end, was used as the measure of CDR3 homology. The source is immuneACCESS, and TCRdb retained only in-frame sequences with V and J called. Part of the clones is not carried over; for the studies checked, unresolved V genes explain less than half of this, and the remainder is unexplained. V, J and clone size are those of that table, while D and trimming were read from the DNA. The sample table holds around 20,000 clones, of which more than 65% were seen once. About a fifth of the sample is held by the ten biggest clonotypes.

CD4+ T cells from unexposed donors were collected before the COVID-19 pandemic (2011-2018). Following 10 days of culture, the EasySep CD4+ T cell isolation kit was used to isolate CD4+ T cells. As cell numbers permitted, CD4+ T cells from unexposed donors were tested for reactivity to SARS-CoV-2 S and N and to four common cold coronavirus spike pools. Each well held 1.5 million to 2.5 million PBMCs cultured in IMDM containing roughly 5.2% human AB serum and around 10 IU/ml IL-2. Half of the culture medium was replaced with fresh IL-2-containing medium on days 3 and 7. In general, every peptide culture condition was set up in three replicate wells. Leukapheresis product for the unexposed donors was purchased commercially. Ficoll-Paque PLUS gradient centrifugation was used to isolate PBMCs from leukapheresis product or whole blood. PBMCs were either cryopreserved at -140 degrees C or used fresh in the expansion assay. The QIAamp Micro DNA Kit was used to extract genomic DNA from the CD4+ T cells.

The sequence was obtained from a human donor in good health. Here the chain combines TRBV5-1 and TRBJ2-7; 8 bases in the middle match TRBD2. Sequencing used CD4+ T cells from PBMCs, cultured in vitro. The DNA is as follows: TGCGCCAGCAGCTCGGGGGGGAGCTACGAGCAGTACTTC. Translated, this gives CASSSGGSYEQYF.